This T cell receptor beta chain came from a study of Graves' ophthalmopathy and Graves' hyperthyroidism (dated by TCRdb to 2016 to 2018). Study-level background: Peripheral blood samples were taken at the time of initial diagnosis, before any treatment was given. In over 5 hyperthyroidism patients, the T-cell repertoires found in thyroid tissue were compared with those found in blood. The independent validation cohort included about 19 hyperthyroidism patients plus 17 patients who later progressed from hyperthyroidism to ophthalmopathy. A discovery set of 100 patients (43 ophthalmopathy, 57 stable hyperthyroidism) was enrolled to explore V-J signatures distinguishing ophthalmopathy from hyperthyroidism. TCR beta repertoire signatures were used to distinguish Graves' ophthalmopathy from Graves' hyperthyroidism and to predict progression to ophthalmopathy. In total, over 130 blood samples were TCR-sequenced: 40 to 45 ophthalmopathy, 75 hyperthyroidism and approximately 17 hyperthyroidism-to-ophthalmopathy patients. The roughly 94 discovery patients were randomly divided into training and test sets at a 7:3 ratio. Once sampling was done, hyperthyroidism patients were given methimazole at a starting dose of 30 mg daily, while ophthalmopathy patients were given high-dose intravenous methylprednisolone. What the research found in general, with its limitations: In validation, the model predicted ophthalmopathy progression with less than 71% sensitivity and about 73% specificity; some 13 predicted patients were CT-confirmed with GO in a median of approximately 6.5 months. Among expanded thyroid clonotypes with frequency above 0.001, most also showed up in blood, which suggests that blood repertoires may reflect the thyroid immune response. No statistical method was used to predetermine the sample size, and group allocation was not hidden from the investigators. Ophthalmopathy was separated from stable hyperthyroidism by the 13-signature model with around 88% sensitivity and less than 82% specificity in cross-validation and with 80%/75% in the test set.

This clonotype occurred many times. Its antigen is not yet known. Base qualities are not at hand, and no much larger clone is one base apart. TCR beta CDR3 regions were amplified from RNA transcripts for repertoire sequencing. A first-round RT-PCR used HTBI primers with the Qiagen OneStep RT-PCR kit, followed by a second-round multiplex PCR, size selection and purification. Libraries were sequenced on an Illumina HiSeq2000 using paired-end 100 bp reads. On the authors' methods: SOAPnuke was used for read processing, and reads with adapters, uncalled bases, a mean Phred below 15, or no exact constant-primer or identifier match were discarded. COPE v1.2.5 was used to merge high-quality paired reads. Unique nucleotide sequences were defined as clonotypes and aligned to IMGT TRB V, D and J references using MiTCR v1.1. Analysis was restricted to V-J combinations with a frequency above 0.0001, which covered about 99% of repertoires. For each V-J combination, a TCR clonal expansion and chaos score was defined as F50 clonal expansion divided by the chaos observed in the TCRdist matrix. Welch's t-statistics and random forest were used to reduce the features to 13 V-J combinations, which were then used as input to a naive Bayes classifier. Thyroid-blood repertoire similarity was quantified with the Morisita-Horn index. Using fastp at Q25 and MiXCR, TCRdb reprocessed the public reads and kept productive beta chains. Each entry merges the rows of one CDR3 protein and shows their most common DNA and genes. The V and J calls were not made by the authors but by TCRdb's processing. The sample table shows 200,000 to 250,000 distinct CDR3 sequences, and about 22% are seen once. Of the sample, approximately 40% is held by the ten largest clones.

Ophthalmopathy patients were characterized by moderately to severely active disease, a Clinical Activity Score of at least 3, a NOSPECS grade of at least 4, and a disease duration under 3 months. Patients were excluded if they had other autoimmune diseases, uncontrolled infections, pregnancy or lactation. Clinical symptoms, serum thyroxine, TRAb, thyroid ultrasound and orbital computed tomography formed the basis of the diagnosis. Ficoll-Paque density gradient centrifugation was used to isolate PBMCs from about 9 ml of fresh peripheral blood. Trizol reagent was used to extract the total RNA, and its quality was then checked on an Agilent 2100 Bioanalyzer. Inclusive of the bounding cysteine and phenylalanine, the CDR3 is 14 residues long. Kept here is only the CDR3 DNA, which spans 42 bases and is read in frame from base 1. CDR1 MGHRA and CDR2 YSYEKL are derived from the germline V gene. V is shortened by 5 bases, J by 2 bases, and the region joining them spans 12 bases.

The TCR was taken from a woman aged 45-65 years with Graves' ophthalmopathy. Donor details come from another sample of the same person, matched by shared clones. The sample comprised peripheral blood. The chain links TRBV4-1 with TRBJ1-1; tentative D gene TRBD1, with 6 bases matching. The bases read TGCGCCAGCAGCGGTAGGACAGTTAACACTGAAGCTTTCTTT. Its coded protein is CASSGRTVNTEAFF.